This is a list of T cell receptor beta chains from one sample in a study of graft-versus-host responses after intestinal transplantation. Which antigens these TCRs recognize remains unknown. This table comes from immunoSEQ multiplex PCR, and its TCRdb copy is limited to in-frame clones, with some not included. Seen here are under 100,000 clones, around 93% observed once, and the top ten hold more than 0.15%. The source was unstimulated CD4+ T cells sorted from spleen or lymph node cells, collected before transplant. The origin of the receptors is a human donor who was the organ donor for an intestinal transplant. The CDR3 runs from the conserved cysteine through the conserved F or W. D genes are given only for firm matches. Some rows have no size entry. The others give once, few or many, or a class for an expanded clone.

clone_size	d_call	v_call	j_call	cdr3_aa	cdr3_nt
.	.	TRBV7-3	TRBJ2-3	CASSEDPSTDTQYF	TGTGCCAGCAGCGAGGATCCCAGCACAGATACGCAGTATTTT
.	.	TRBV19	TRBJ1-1	CASSVRVTGPTEAFF	TGTGCCAGTAGTGTCAGGGTTACCGGCCCCACTGAAGCTTTCTTT
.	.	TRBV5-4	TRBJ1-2	CASSPGGDGYGYTF	TGTGCCAGCAGCCCGGGGGGGGATGGCTATGGCTACACCTTC
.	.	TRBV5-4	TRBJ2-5	CASSFDRDRIETQYF	TGTGCCAGCAGCTTTGACCGGGACCGTATAGAGACCCAGTACTTC
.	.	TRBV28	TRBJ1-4	CASMDGHNEKLFF	TGTGCCAGTATGGACGGCCATAATGAAAAACTGTTTTTT
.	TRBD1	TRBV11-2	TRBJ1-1	CASSLGDRVTEAFF	TGTGCCAGCAGCTTAGGGGACAGGGTGACTGAAGCTTTCTTT
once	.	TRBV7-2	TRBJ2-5	CASSPRAGAETQYF	TGTGCCAGCAGCCCGAGGGCAGGGGCGGAGACCCAGTACTTC
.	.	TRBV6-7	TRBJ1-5	CASRYRSNQPQHF	TGTGCCAGCAGGTACCGGAGCAATCAGCCCCAGCATTTT
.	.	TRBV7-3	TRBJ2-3	CASGLNPGAGADTQYF	TGTGCCAGCGGCTTAAACCCAGGGGCCGGGGCAGATACGCAGTATTTT
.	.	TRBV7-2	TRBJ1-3	CASSLLIGSGNTIYF	TGTGCCAGCAGCTTATTAATAGGGTCTGGAAACACCATATATTTT